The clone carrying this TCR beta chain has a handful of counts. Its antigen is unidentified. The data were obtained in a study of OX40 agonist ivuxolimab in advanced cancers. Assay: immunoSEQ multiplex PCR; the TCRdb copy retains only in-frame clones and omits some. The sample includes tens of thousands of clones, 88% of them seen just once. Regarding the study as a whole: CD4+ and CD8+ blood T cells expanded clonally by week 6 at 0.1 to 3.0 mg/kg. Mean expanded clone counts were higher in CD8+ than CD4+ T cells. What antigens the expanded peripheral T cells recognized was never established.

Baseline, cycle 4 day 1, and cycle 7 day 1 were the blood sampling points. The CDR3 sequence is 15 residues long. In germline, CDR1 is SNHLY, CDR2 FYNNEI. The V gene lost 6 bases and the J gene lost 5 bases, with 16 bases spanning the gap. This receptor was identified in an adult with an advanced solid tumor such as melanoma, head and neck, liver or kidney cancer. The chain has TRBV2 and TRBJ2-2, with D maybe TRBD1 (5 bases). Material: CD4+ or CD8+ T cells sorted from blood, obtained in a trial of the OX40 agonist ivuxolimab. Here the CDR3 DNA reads TGTGCCAGCAGCGGGTTATCAGGGCGGACCGGGGAGCTGTTTTTT. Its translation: CASSGLSGRTGELFF.